This T cell receptor beta chain was documented in a study of cytomegalovirus exposure and HLA in healthy donors. Study-wide background: Prior work identified some 120 million unique TCR beta sequences in some 200 million T cells. Study-wide points: One variant, a missense change in DCLRE1C, was linked in a later analysis to TCR beta V- and J-gene trimming. Most subjects' HLA-A and HLA-B alleles were reportedly predicted from TCR beta sequences.

The PCR made use of 60 Vbeta and 13 Jbeta primers. Assay used: immunoSEQ multiplex PCR; TCRdb lists only in-frame clones, some missing. The repertoire holds some 180,000 clones, with over 70% as singletons. As concerns this clone: The antigen is unknown.

There are 16 residues in the CDR3. The genes are TRBV1 and TRBJ2-3; the table's D call, TRBD2, was not checked against the DNA. TRBV1 is labeled a pseudogene. The sequenced material came from PBMCs. The receptor was isolated from a man younger than 30 in good health and CMV-seronegative. In DNA, the CDR3 is TGCACCAGCAGCCAAGAAACTAGCCCTAGCACAGATACGCAGTATTTT. The encoded protein is CTSSQETSPSTDTQYF.